The 8 T cell receptor beta chains below were found in one sample sequenced in a study of shared clonotypes between healthy human individuals. Measured with immunoSEQ multiplex PCR; TCRdb has only the in-frame clones, and not every one. Altogether 2 million to 3 million clones are present, approximately 93% being singletons, with the ten largest covering about 0.34%. Material for sequencing was naive CD4+ T cells from PBMCs. Subset specified: CD45RA+ positively selected. These receptors all stem from a man younger than 35 in good health. Some clones in this sample may be carry-over from other donors' samples.

J is TRBJ2-1 and V is TRBV6-1, with a possible D match to TRBD2 (6 bases). CDR1 MNHNS and CDR2 SASEGT come from the germline V gene. Trimming shortened V by 6 bases and J by 8 bases, and 14 bases separated the two germline ends. The CDR3 loop spans 13 amino acids. The CDR3 is CASREGTLHEQFF. CDR3 in DNA: TGTGCCAGCAGGGAGGGAACCCTCCATGAGCAGTTCTTC.

The rearrangement uses TRBV5-5 and TRBJ1-1; D may be TRBD1 (6 bases). Trimming shortened V by 7 bases and J by 6 bases, and 22 bases separated the two germline ends. CDR1 is SGHKS, CDR2 YYEKEE, per germline (reference sequence). This CDR3 region has 15 residues. In DNA form, the CDR3 reads TGTGCCAGCGGAACTAATACAGGGCTAAGGGCTGAAGCTTTCTTT. This sequence encodes CASGTNTGLRAEAFF.

This chain connects TRBV7-9 to TRBJ1-6, with D possibly being TRBD1 (5 bases). Per germline, CDR1 SEHNR and CDR2 FQNEAQ (reference sequence). Trimming removed 5 bases at V and 10 bases at J, with 18 bases between. This CDR3 region has 15 residues. The CDR3 here is CASSAGTADRSPLHF. The CDR3 bases are TGTGCCAGCAGCGCAGGGACCGCCGATAGATCACCCCTCCACTTT. Together with reference TRBV7-9 and TRBJ1-6, the CDR3 gives the full variable domain: DTGVSQNPRHKITKRGQNVTFRCDPISEHNRLYWYRQTLGQGPEFLTYFQNEAQLEKSRLLSDRFSAERPKGSFSTLEIQRTEQGDSAMYLCASSAGTADRSPLHFGNGTRLTVT.

This chain links TRBV9 with TRBJ2-3; 12 nucleotides agree with TRBD2. The CDR3 has 17 residues. Trimming took 3 bases from V and 6 from J; bases not matched to a gene: 11. The germline V gene has CDR1 SGDLS and CDR2 YYNGEE. This CDR3 reads CASSARGTSGPGDTQYF. The CDR3 coding sequence is TGTGCCAGCAGCGCGCGGGGGACTAGCGGGCCAGGCGATACGCAGTATTTT.

The chain is built from TRBV29-1 and TRBJ1-1; no definite D call. Germline V gene data show CDR1 as SQVTM and CDR2 as ANQGSEA. V lost 7 bases to trimming and J lost 6 bases, with 12 bases between them. The CDR3 has 11 residues. The CDR3 DNA follows: TGCAGCGGGCTGGTTGGCGCTGAAGCTTTCTTT. Protein sequence: CSGLVGAEAFF. Based on the CDR3 plus reference TRBV29-1 and TRBJ1-1, the full variable domain is SAVISQKPSRDICQRGTSLTIQCQVDSQVTMMFWYRQQPGQSLTLIATANQGSEATYESGFVIDKFPISRPNLTFSTLTVSNMSPEDSSIYLCSGLVGAEAFFGQGTRLTVV.

V usage is TRBV5-6 and J usage is TRBJ1-1; 8 nucleotides align to TRBD1. This CDR3 comprises 15 residues. After removal of 4 bases from V and 5 bases from J, the junction contained 10 bases not matched to a gene. The V gene's germline CDR1 is SGHDT and CDR2 YYEEEE. CDR3 DNA: TGTGCCAGCAGCATAGACAGGGGACTGAGTACTGAAGCTTTCTTT. The encoded protein is CASSIDRGLSTEAFF.

This rearrangement joins TRBV27 to TRBJ1-5; weak D call: TRBD1 (6 bases). The CDR3 contains 13 residues. Looked up from germline, CDR1 is MNHEY and CDR2 is SMNVEV (reference sequence). V gave up 6 bases and J gave up 4 bases, with 10 bases separating them. The CDR3 loop reads CASRDSRNQPQHF. CDR3 DNA sequence: TGTGCCAGCAGGGACAGCCGGAATCAGCCCCAGCATTTT.

The J gene is TRBJ1-5, the V gene TRBV7-9, with D perhaps matching TRBD1 (5 bases). V was pared by 5 bases and J by 4 bases, with 12 bases between. The CDR3 consists of 14 residues. CDR1 and CDR2 (germline): SEHNR, FQNEAQ (reference sequence). The CDR3: CASSAQGPNQPQHF. The CDR3 nucleotides are TGTGCCAGCAGCGCTCAGGGCCCGAATCAGCCCCAGCATTTT.